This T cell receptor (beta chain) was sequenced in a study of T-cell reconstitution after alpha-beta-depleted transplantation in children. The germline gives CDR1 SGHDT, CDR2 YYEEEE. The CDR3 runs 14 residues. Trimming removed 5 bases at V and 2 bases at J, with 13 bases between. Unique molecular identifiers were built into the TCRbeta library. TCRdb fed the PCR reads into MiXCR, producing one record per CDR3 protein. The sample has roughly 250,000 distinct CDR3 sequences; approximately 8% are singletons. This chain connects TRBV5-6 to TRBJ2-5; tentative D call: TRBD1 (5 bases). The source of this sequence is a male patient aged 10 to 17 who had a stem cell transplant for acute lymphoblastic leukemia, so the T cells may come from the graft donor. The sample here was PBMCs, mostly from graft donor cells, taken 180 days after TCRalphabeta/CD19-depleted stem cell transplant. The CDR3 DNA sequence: TGTGCCAGCAGGCAATGGGGCGGACAAGAGACCCAGTACTTC. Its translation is CASRQWGGQETQYF.